This T cell receptor (beta chain) comes out of a study of blood T cells in healthy people across ages. Study-level points and caveats: Age brought a roughly linear fall in TCR beta diversity measured per million T cells.

Notes on this clonotype: The antigen is unknown.

PCR was performed a second time for about 7 to 12 cycles using a sample-barcoded 5' primer and a J-beta primer mix. Using its own MiXCR run on the 5' RACE reads, TCRdb lists one record per CDR3 protein. This repertoire shows 730,000 or so distinct CDR3 sequences, roughly 44% found once; its top ten account for under 25%. Sequencing used blood. The clonotype was recovered from a woman aged 55-75 years in good health.

The chain's CDR3 is CASSVAGTPPAGELFF. The CDR3 DNA sequence: TGTGCCAGCAGCGTAGCAGGGACCCCACCCGCCGGGGAGCTGTTTTTT. V usage is TRBV9 and J usage is TRBJ2-2, with D possibly being TRBD1 or TRBD2 (5 bases each). Trimming stripped 0 bases from V and 6 bases from J, with 15 bases between. The CDR3 spans 16 residues. Germline V gene data show CDR1 as SGDLS and CDR2 as YYNGEE.